These 25 T cell receptor beta chains originate from one sample sequenced in a study of shared clonotypes between healthy human individuals (TCRdb year 2020). Libraries were built with the immunoSEQ multiplex PCR assay. As stored in TCRdb, this immuneACCESS dataset retains in-frame rearrangements with V and J assigned. A fraction of the clones does not appear; measured against another copy, unresolved V genes explain less than half of the discrepancy, and the remainder lacks a known reason. For this sample the table gives hundreds of thousands of clones, of which 72% were detected only once. The ten largest clonotypes hold around 1.8% of the sample. The specimen was memory CD4+ T cells sorted from blood. The sample's cell subset or site label, in plain terms: CD45RA-negative fraction. These receptors came from a woman in her thirties in good health.

The V call is TRBV28, the J call TRBJ2-3, with D maybe TRBD1 (5 bases). The CDR3 extends over 15 amino acids. The V gene lost 7 bases and the J gene lost 1 base, with 15 bases spanning the gap. Germline V gene data show CDR1 as MDHEN and CDR2 as SYDVKM. The CDR3 region is CASTPHRGGTDTQYF. DNA for the CDR3: TGTGCCAGCACCCCGCATAGGGGCGGCACAGATACGCAGTATTTT.

This clone has just a few counts. The chain has TRBV5-1 and TRBJ1-2, with no clear D. The CDR3 runs to 12 residues. Germline V gene lookup returns CDR1 SGHRS and CDR2 YFSETQ. V lost 0 bases, J lost 8 bases, and 8 bases lay in between. DNA for the CDR3: TGCGCCAGCAGCTTGGATCCGGGCGGCTACACCTTC. This encodes CASSLDPGGYTF.

This clone was counted at least ten times. The CDR3 reads CASSAQDREREKLFF. In DNA form, the CDR3 reads TGTGCCAGCAGTGCCCAAGACAGGGAACGTGAAAAACTGTTTTTT. The rearrangement uses TRBV6-1 and TRBJ1-4, with 7 bases matching TRBD1. This CDR3 region has 15 residues. The germline V gene encodes CDR1 MNHNS and CDR2 SASEGT. V lost 4 bases to trimming and J lost 7 bases; unmatched junction nucleotides: 9.

This clone was picked up one time. This chain links TRBV7-3 with TRBJ2-7; no reliable D call. CDR3 length: 14 amino acids. Trimming removed 4 bases from V and 3 bases from J, with 13 bases in between. Per the germline V gene, CDR1 is SGHTA and CDR2 is FQGTGA. DNA for the CDR3: TGTGCCAGCAGCTATGACTCCTCCGGCTACGAGCAGTACTTC. Translating gives CASSYDSSGYEQYF.

The gene calls are TRBV28 and TRBJ1-5, with D hard to call. Germline lookup yields CDR1 MDHEN and CDR2 SYDVKM. The ends were cut back, 3 bases at V and 4 bases at J, with 10 bases in the middle. The CDR3 loop spans 14 amino acids. Here the CDR3 reads CASSLRQRNQPQHF. In DNA, the CDR3 is TGTGCCAGCAGTTTGCGGCAGCGTAATCAGCCCCAGCATTTT.

The chain has TRBV5-1 and TRBJ1-5; 8 bases align to TRBD1. There are 14 residues in the CDR3. Losses at the gene ends were 1 base for V and 6 bases for J; bases not matched to a gene: 3. CDR1 and CDR2 from the germline V gene are SGHRS and YFSETQ. The CDR3 protein is CASSLYTGGQPQHF. The CDR3 nucleotides are TGCGCCAGCAGCTTGTACACAGGGGGTCAGCCCCAGCATTTT.

The V gene is TRBV18, the J gene TRBJ1-5; 10 nucleotides match TRBD1. After removal of 4 bases from V and 4 bases from J, the junction contained 4 bases not matched to a gene. The CDR3 is made up of 15 amino acids. Germline V gives CDR1 KGHSH, CDR2 LQKENI. The CDR3 sequence is CASSQTGQGNQPQHF. In DNA form, the CDR3 reads TGTGCCAGCTCACAAACGGGACAGGGGAATCAGCCCCAGCATTTT.

The genes are TRBV7-3 and TRBJ1-6; unclear D gene. CDR3 length: 14 residues. Germline V gives CDR1 SGHTA, CDR2 FQGTGA. Between the trimmed V and J ends, which lost 2 bases and 7 bases, there was a span of 9 bases. CDR3 sequence: CASSLGVSNSPLHF. CDR3 bases: TGTGCCAGCAGCTTAGGTGTCAGCAATTCACCCCTCCACTTT.

The rearrangement links TRBV29-1 to TRBJ2-3; maybe TRBD1 (6 bases). Deletions cut 3 bases from V and 2 bases from J, with 12 bases between. The CDR3 contains 14 residues. Germline V CDR1 and CDR2: SQVTM, ANQGSEA. The CDR3 sequence is CSVETGPSTDTQYF. The CDR3 DNA sequence: TGCAGCGTTGAGACAGGTCCTTCCACAGATACGCAGTATTTT.

Many counts were recorded for this clone. The chain joins TRBV7-6 to TRBJ1-1; no reliable D call. This CDR3 contains 13 residues. Trimming left V 5 bases short and J 5 bases short, with 12 bases between. Germline loops: CDR1 SGHVS, CDR2 FNYEAQ. This CDR3 is CASSRDVATEAFF. The CDR3, as DNA: TGTGCCAGCAGCCGGGATGTTGCAACTGAAGCTTTCTTT. Complete variable domain (other parts from reference TRBV7-6 and TRBJ1-1): GAGVSQSPRYKVTKRGQDVALRCDPISGHVSLYWYRQALGQGPEFLTYFNYEAQQDKSGLPNDRFSAERPEGSISTLTIQRTEQRDSAMYRCASSRDVATEAFFGQGTRLTVV.

This chain connects TRBV2 to TRBJ2-7; TRBD2 matches 10 bases. The CDR3 has 14 amino acids. CDR1 and CDR2 (germline): SNHLY, FYNNEI. The V segment lost 5 bases and the J segment 4 bases; nucleotides outside the gene matches: 5. CDR3 amino acids: CASSPWTSGYEQYF. The DNA of the CDR3 is TGTGCCAGCAGTCCGTGGACTAGCGGATACGAGCAGTACTTC.

This chain uses TRBV18 with TRBJ1-2; D not resolved. The CDR3 contains 15 residues. Germline V gene sequence: CDR1 KGHSH, CDR2 LQKENI. Trimming took 2 bases from V and 2 from J, leaving 12 bases between them. CDR3 in amino acids: CASSPGLEGNYGYTF. CDR3 bases: TGTGCCAGCTCACCAGGGTTAGAAGGAAACTATGGCTACACCTTC.

This rearrangement joins TRBV7-2 to TRBJ2-2, with 8 bases aligning to TRBD2. Germline-derived CDR1 and CDR2 are SGHTA and FQGNSA. This CDR3 is 17 amino acids long. J was trimmed by 5 bases and V by 3 bases; bases with no gene match: 11. CDR3 nucleotides: TGTGCCAGCAGCTTCGCGAGGGCTAGCGGGTGGACCGGGGAGCTGTTTTTT. Amino acid sequence: CASSFARASGWTGELFF. Using reference TRBV7-2 and TRBJ2-2 for the parts outside the CDR3, the full variable domain is GAGVSQSPSNKVTEKGKDVELRCDPISGHTALYWYRQSLGQGLEFLIYFQGNSAPDKSGLPSDRFSAERTGGSVSTLTIQRTQQEDSAVYLCASSFARASGWTGELFFGEGSRLTVL.

The rearrangement joins TRBV7-8 to TRBJ2-1, with unresolved D. V was trimmed by 1 base and J by 8 bases, leaving 6 bases between them. Germline V gene data show CDR1 as SGHVS and CDR2 as FQNEAQ. This CDR3 has 12 amino acids. CDR3 region: CASSLEGHEQFF. In DNA form, the CDR3 reads TGTGCCAGCAGCTTAGAAGGCCATGAGCAGTTCTTC.

This rearrangement joins TRBV30 to TRBJ1-1; 10 bases map to TRBD1. Germline V gene sequence: CDR1 GTSNPN, CDR2 SVGIG (reference sequence). This CDR3 has 13 amino acids. V was clipped by 5 bases and J by 9 bases; unmatched bases: 9. CDR3 sequence reads: CAWSSGTGAKAFF. The CDR3 DNA reads as TGTGCCTGGTCATCCGGGACAGGGGCAAAAGCTTTCTTT.

J is TRBJ2-3 and V is TRBV28; tentatively, D is TRBD1 (7 bases). The germline CDR1 and CDR2 sequences are MDHEN and SYDVKM. Trimming cost V 4 bases and J 3 bases, with 17 bases left between them. The CDR3 extends over 16 amino acids. The CDR3 DNA reads as TGTGCCAGCAGTTACCGACAGGGCCGGGGGACAGATACGCAGTATTTT. Translated: CASSYRQGRGTDTQYF. The full variable domain, with the rest looked up from reference TRBV28 and TRBJ2-3, is DVKVTQSSRYLVKRTGEKVFLECVQDMDHENMFWYRQDPGLGLRLIYFSYDVKMKEKGDIPEGYSVSREKKERFSLILESASTNQTSMYLCASSYRQGRGTDTQYFGPGTRLTVL.

V usage is TRBV5-5 and J usage is TRBJ2-7; D possibly matches TRBD1 or TRBD2 (5 bases each). Germline CDR1 and CDR2: SGHKS and YYEKEE (reference sequence). Trimming took off 3 bases at V and 7 bases at J, with 26 bases between the two ends. The CDR3 has 17 amino acids. CDR3: CASSWGSLGPLIGEQYF. The CDR3 nucleotides are TGTGCCAGCAGCTGGGGGTCTTTAGGGCCACTCATTGGGGAGCAGTACTTC.

The chain carries TRBV30 and TRBJ2-1, with 13 bases aligning to TRBD2. This CDR3 is built from 16 residues. CDR1 is GTSNPN and CDR2 is SVGIG in the germline V gene (reference sequence). With V trimmed by 3 bases and J by 3 bases, 5 bases remained unmatched. CDR3 sequence (DNA): TGTGCCTGGAGCCCACTAGCGGGAGGGTTCTACAATGAGCAGTTCTTC. Residues: CAWSPLAGGFYNEQFF.

This clone was detected once. The J gene is TRBJ2-5, the V gene TRBV6-6; D possibly corresponds to TRBD1 (6 bases). Trimming left V 8 bases short and J 0 bases short, with 10 bases between. Per germline, CDR1 MNHNY and CDR2 SVGAGI (reference sequence). The CDR3 length is 13 residues. The CDR3 spells CASLDSNQETQYF. The CDR3 region has the DNA TGTGCCAGCTTGGACAGCAACCAAGAGACCCAGTACTTC.

The V call is TRBV11-2, the J call TRBJ2-2; no firm D call. This CDR3 is 12 amino acids long. Germline assignment: CDR1 SGHAT and CDR2 FQNNGV. Trimming took 6 bases from V and 6 from J, leaving 8 bases between them. The CDR3 protein is CASRFTAGELFF. CDR3 coding DNA: TGTGCCAGCAGATTCACAGCCGGGGAGCTGTTTTTT.

The chain combines TRBV7-9 with TRBJ2-7, with 7 bases aligning to TRBD1. The CDR3 totals 12 residues. CDR1 is SEHNR and CDR2 is FQNEAQ in the germline V gene (reference sequence). With 5 bases clipped from V and 7 bases from J, the junction kept 5 bases outside the gene matches. Written as DNA, the CDR3 is TGTGCCAGCAGCCGGGACAGTTTAGAGCAGTACTTC. Translation gives CASSRDSLEQYF.

This rearrangement joins TRBV6-6 to TRBJ1-2; the D is unclear. CDR1 and CDR2 (germline): MNHNY, SVGAGI (reference sequence). V gave up 6 bases and J gave up 2 bases, with 10 bases separating them. The CDR3 is made up of 13 amino acids. The CDR3 DNA is TGTGCCAGCAGCCTCGAAGAGAACTATGGCTACACCTTC. It is translated as CASSLEENYGYTF.

V is TRBV29-1 and J is TRBJ1-2; TRBD1 might be the D (5 bases). The CDR3 has 12 residues. The V end lost 7 bases, the J end lost 2 bases, and 11 bases lay between the germline ends. Germline V gene data show CDR1 as SQVTM and CDR2 as ANQGSEA. The CDR3 nucleotides read TGCAGCGGGGGTGGGACGAACTATGGCTACACCTTC. This codes for CSGGGTNYGYTF.

In regard to this clone: Other DNA variants within this sample encode the same CDR3. The rearrangement uses TRBV18 and TRBJ1-1; possible D gene TRBD1, 6 bases. Trimming stripped 5 bases from V and 0 bases from J, with 10 bases between. Per germline, CDR1 KGHSH and CDR2 LQKENI. CDR3 length: 14 amino acids. The CDR3 sequence is CASSEQGLNTEAFF. In DNA, the CDR3 is TGTGCCAGCTCAGAACAGGGCTTGAACACTGAAGCTTTCTTT.

The chain has TRBV28 and TRBJ1-4; no definite D call. The V gene lost 6 bases and the J gene lost 10 bases, with 9 bases spanning the gap. The germline CDR1 and CDR2 sequences are MDHEN and SYDVKM. This CDR3 spans 11 amino acids. CDR3 in DNA: TGTGCCAGCAGCATAGACCGAAAACTGTTTTTT. Translation gives CASSIDRKLFF.